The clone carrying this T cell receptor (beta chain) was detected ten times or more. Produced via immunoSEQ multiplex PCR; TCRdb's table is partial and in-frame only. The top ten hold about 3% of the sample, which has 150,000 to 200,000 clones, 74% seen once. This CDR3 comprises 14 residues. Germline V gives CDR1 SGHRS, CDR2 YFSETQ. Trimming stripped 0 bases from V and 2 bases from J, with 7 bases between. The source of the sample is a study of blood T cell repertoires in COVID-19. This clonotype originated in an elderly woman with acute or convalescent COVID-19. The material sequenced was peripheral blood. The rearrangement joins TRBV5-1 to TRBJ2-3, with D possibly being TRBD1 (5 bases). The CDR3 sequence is CASSLVQDTDTQYF. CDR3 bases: TGCGCCAGCAGCTTGGTACAGGACACAGATACGCAGTATTTT.